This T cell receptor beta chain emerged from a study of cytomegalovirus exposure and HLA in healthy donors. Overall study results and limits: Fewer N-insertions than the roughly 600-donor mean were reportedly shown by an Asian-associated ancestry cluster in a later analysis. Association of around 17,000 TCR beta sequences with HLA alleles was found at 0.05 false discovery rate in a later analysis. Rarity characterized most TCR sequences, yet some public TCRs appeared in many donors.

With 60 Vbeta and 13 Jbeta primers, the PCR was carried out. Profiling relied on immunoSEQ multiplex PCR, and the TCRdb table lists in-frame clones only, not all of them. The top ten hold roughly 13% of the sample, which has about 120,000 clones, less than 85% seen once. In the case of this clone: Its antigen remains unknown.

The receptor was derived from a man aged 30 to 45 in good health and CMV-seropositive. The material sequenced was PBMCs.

The chain's CDR3 is CASSPRTDATNEKLFF. As DNA, the CDR3 is TGTGCCAGCAGCCCCCGGACAGATGCAACTAATGAAAAACTGTTTTTT. This chain uses TRBV7-2 with TRBJ1-4; the D gene is possibly TRBD1 (6 bases). Germline V gene lookup returns CDR1 SGHTA and CDR2 FQGNSA. The CDR3 is made up of 16 amino acids. V was pared by 5 bases and J by 0 bases, with 13 bases between.